This TCR beta chain was found in a study of T cell repertoires in cytomegalovirus infection. About the study: Public TCR beta signatures indicated both CMV infection and matching HLA type.

With respect to this clonotype: Its target is unknown.

Trimming cost V 6 bases and J 5 bases, with 13 bases left between them. Germline CDR1 and CDR2: SNHLY and FYNNEI. The CDR3 sequence is 13 residues long. TCRdb fed the reads into MiXCR, producing one record per CDR3 protein. The repertoire has 750,000 to 900,000 distinct CDR3 sequences, around 29% of them found once; the top ten carry roughly 14%. The V gene is TRBV2, the J gene TRBJ1-2; a weak D match, TRBD1 (5 bases). This sequence was found in a human donor in good health (CMV status not recorded). Some clones in this sample may be carry-over from other donors' samples. Source: cultured CD8+ T cells from PBMCs, taken from culture after CMV antigen stimulation. The CDR3 DNA is TGTGCCAGCAGCCTTAAGGAGGGGTATGGCTACACCTTC. It translates to CASSLKEGYGYTF.